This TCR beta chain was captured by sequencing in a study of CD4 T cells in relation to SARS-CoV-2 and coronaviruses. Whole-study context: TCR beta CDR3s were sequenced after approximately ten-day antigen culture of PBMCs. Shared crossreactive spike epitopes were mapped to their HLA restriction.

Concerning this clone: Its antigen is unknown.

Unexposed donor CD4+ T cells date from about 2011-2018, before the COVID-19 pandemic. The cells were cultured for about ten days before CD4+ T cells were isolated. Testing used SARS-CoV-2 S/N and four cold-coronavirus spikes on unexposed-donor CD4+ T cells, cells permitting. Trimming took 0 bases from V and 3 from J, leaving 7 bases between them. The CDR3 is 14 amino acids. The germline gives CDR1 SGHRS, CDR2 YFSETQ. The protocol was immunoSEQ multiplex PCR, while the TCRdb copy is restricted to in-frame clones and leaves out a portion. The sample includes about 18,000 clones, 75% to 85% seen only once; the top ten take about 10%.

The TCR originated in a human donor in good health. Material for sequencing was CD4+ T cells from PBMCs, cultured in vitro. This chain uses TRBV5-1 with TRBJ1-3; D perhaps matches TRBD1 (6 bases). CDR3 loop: CASSLEGHGNTIYF. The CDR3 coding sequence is TGCGCCAGCAGCTTGGAGGGACATGGAAACACCATATATTTT.